Shown below are 17 T cell receptor beta chains from a single sample sequenced in a study of T cell responses to AZD1222 COVID-19 vaccine. Sequenced by immunoSEQ multiplex PCR; TCRdb stores in-frame clones only, minus some. The repertoire includes approximately 170,000 clones, 90% to 95% of them detected once, and around 0.99% sits in the top ten. This sample comprised peripheral blood, obtained 28 days after the second AZD1222 dose. Source of these receptors: an adult who received the AZD1222 COVID-19 vaccine.

V gene TRBV9 combines with J gene TRBJ2-5; perhaps D is TRBD1 or TRBD2 (7 bases each). The CDR3 extends over 15 amino acids. Germline CDR1 SGDLS, CDR2 YYNGEE. V lost 0 bases and J 4 bases, leaving 13 bases between the germline ends. The CDR3 spells CASSVAGGAPETQYF. CDR3 coding DNA: TGTGCCAGCAGCGTAGCAGGGGGGGCCCCAGAGACCCAGTACTTC.

The chain combines TRBV5-8 with TRBJ1-2; 8 bases align to TRBD1. This CDR3 region has 15 residues. Germline V gene sequence: CDR1 SGHTS, CDR2 YDEGEE. V shed 4 bases, J shed 4 bases, and the junction held 9 bases outside the gene matches. The CDR3 reads CASSDPGGGSYGYTF. In nucleotides, the CDR3 is TGTGCCAGCAGCGATCCAGGGGGCGGAAGCTATGGCTACACCTTC.

CDR3 residues: CASNLGGHRSYNEQFF. CDR3 nucleotide sequence: TGTGCCAGCAATCTGGGGGGCCACCGAAGTTACAATGAGCAGTTCTTC. The V gene is TRBV11-3, the J gene TRBJ2-1, with D perhaps assigned TRBD1 or TRBD2 (6 bases each). Germline V gene lookup returns CDR1 SGHNT and CDR2 YENEEA. This CDR3 has 16 amino acids. V was trimmed by 7 bases and J by 4 bases, leaving 20 bases between them.

This clone was recorded once. The chain combines TRBV11-2 with TRBJ1-6; D uncertain. Per germline, CDR1 SGHAT and CDR2 FQNNGV. V was shortened by 1 base and J by 5 bases, with 9 bases between the two germline ends. The CDR3 loop spans 15 amino acids. The CDR3 is CASSLGRVNNSPLHF. In DNA form, the CDR3 reads TGTGCCAGCAGCTTAGGAAGGGTTAATAATTCACCCCTCCACTTT.

V gene TRBV7-2 combines with J gene TRBJ1-2, with 10 bases identical to TRBD1. Per the germline V gene, CDR1 is SGHTA and CDR2 is FQGNSA. The ends lost 4 bases at V and 8 bases at J; junction bases unmatched: 10. The CDR3 runs to 15 residues. CDR3 sequence (DNA): TGTGCCAGCAGCTCTGGACAGGGGGAAGCTAGGGGCTACACCTTC. Translated: CASSSGQGEARGYTF.

The gene calls are TRBV5-6 and TRBJ1-5; TRBD1 matches 8 bases. The CDR3 has 13 amino acids. In germline, CDR1 is SGHDT, CDR2 YYEEEE. Germline trimming cut 4 bases from V and 7 bases from J; bases unmatched to any gene: 4. The CDR3 DNA reads TGTGCCAGCAGCCCTGGGACAGGCCAGCCCCAGCATTTT. As protein: CASSPGTGQPQHF.

The V and J genes are TRBV6-5 and TRBJ1-2, with D possibly matching TRBD1 (5 bases). Germline assignment: CDR1 MNHEY and CDR2 SVGAGI. V was cut by 2 bases and J by 8 bases, with 12 bases left in between. The CDR3 is 13 amino acids. The CDR3 is CASSYGTLRGYTF. Written as DNA, the CDR3 is TGTGCCAGCAGTTACGGGACGTTGAGGGGCTACACCTTC.

The V gene is TRBV6-5, the J gene TRBJ1-2; D unclear. CDR1 is MNHEY and CDR2 is SVGAGI in the germline V gene. This CDR3 is 13 amino acids long. V gave up 9 bases and J gave up 0 bases, with 11 bases separating them. The CDR3 nucleotides are TGTGCCAGTGGGGTGGATGCTAACTATGGCTACACCTTC. The encoded protein is CASGVDANYGYTF.

The rearrangement uses TRBV7-6 and TRBJ1-2; 9 nucleotides match TRBD1. The J segment lost 5 bases and the V segment lost 0 bases, leaving 22 bases of the junction unmatched. Germline loops: CDR1 SGHVS, CDR2 FNYEAQ. The CDR3 loop spans 21 amino acids. This CDR3 reads CASSLARGYGARDRAGYGYTF. CDR3 DNA sequence: TGTGCCAGCAGCTTAGCGCGAGGGTACGGGGCGCGGGACAGGGCCGGATATGGCTACACCTTC.

The V and J genes are TRBV18 and TRBJ2-7; D is possibly TRBD1 (6 bases). Trimming removed 1 base from V and 5 bases from J, with 12 bases in between. CDR1 is KGHSH, CDR2 LQKENI, per germline. This CDR3 region has 14 residues. CDR3 coding DNA: TGTGCCAGCTCACCACAACAGGGTTACCACGAGCAGTACTTC. This translates into CASSPQQGYHEQYF.

This chain uses TRBV6-5 with TRBJ1-2, with D possibly matching TRBD1 (5 bases). The germline V gene encodes CDR1 MNHEY and CDR2 SVGAGI. The CDR3 runs 15 residues. Trimming cost V 2 bases and J 5 bases, with 15 bases left between them. CDR3 coding DNA: TGTGCCAGCAGTTACAGCCCGCCAGGGAGATATGGCTACACCTTC. Protein product: CASSYSPPGRYGYTF.

The CDR3 sequence is CASSSRDHRGLPGELFF. The CDR3 region has the DNA TGTGCCAGCAGTAGTCGGGATCACAGGGGGCTTCCCGGGGAGCTGTTTTTT. The V gene is TRBV5-4, the J gene TRBJ2-2; 9 bases match TRBD1. CDR1 and CDR2 from the germline V gene are SGHNT and YYREEE (reference sequence). Trimming at V came to 5 bases and at J to 6 bases, leaving 14 bases not matched to a gene. CDR3 size: 17 residues.

V and J are TRBV25-1 and TRBJ1-5, with a tentative D call TRBD1 (5 bases). CDR1 is MGHDK, CDR2 SYGVNS, per germline. The V end lost 5 bases, the J end lost 2 bases, and 7 bases lay between the germline ends. The CDR3 runs 13 residues. CDR3 loop: CASSWGGNQPQHF. The CDR3 nucleotides are TGTGCCAGCAGTTGGGGGGGCAATCAGCCCCAGCATTTT. The variable domain in full, completed from reference TRBV25-1 and TRBJ1-5, reads EADIYQTPRYLVIGTGKKITLECSQTMGHDKMYWYQQDPGMELHLIHYSYGVNSTEKGDLSSESTVSRIRTEHFPLTLESARPSHTSQYLCASSWGGNQPQHFGDGTRLSIL.

The chain recombines TRBV29-1 with TRBJ1-1, with D maybe TRBD1 (5 bases). Germline CDR1 SQVTM, CDR2 ANQGSEA. The CDR3 covers 13 residues. The germline V and J ends were trimmed by 6 bases and 2 bases, with 13 bases remaining between them. CDR3 DNA sequence: TGCAGCGTCCTCAGGGCTCTCAACACTGAAGCTTTCTTT. Protein sequence: CSVLRALNTEAFF.

The chain joins TRBV20-1 to TRBJ1-6; TRBD1 matches 7 bases. The CDR3 has 11 amino acids. CDR1 is DFQATT and CDR2 is SNEGSKA in the germline V gene (reference sequence). V shed 3 bases, J shed 13 bases, and the junction held 3 bases outside the gene matches. The CDR3 region is CSARTTGPLHF. CDR3 coding DNA: TGCAGTGCTAGGACGACAGGGCCCCTCCACTTT.

The V and J genes are TRBV2 and TRBJ2-7; no reliable D call. Between the trimmed V and J ends, which lost 0 bases and 4 bases, there was a span of 7 bases. The CDR3 is 13 residues long. Germline V CDR1 and CDR2: SNHLY, FYNNEI. The CDR3 reads CASSEALGYEQYF. Here the CDR3 DNA reads TGTGCCAGCAGTGAAGCCCTAGGGTACGAGCAGTACTTC.

V gene TRBV7-8 combines with J gene TRBJ1-5, with a weak D call TRBD1 (5 bases). Per germline, CDR1 SGHVS and CDR2 FQNEAQ. The CDR3 has 16 amino acids. V was trimmed by 5 bases and J by 0 bases, leaving 14 bases between them. The CDR3 protein is CASSPGASYSNQPQHF. The CDR3 DNA sequence: TGTGCCAGCAGCCCCGGGGCGAGCTATAGCAATCAGCCCCAGCATTTT.